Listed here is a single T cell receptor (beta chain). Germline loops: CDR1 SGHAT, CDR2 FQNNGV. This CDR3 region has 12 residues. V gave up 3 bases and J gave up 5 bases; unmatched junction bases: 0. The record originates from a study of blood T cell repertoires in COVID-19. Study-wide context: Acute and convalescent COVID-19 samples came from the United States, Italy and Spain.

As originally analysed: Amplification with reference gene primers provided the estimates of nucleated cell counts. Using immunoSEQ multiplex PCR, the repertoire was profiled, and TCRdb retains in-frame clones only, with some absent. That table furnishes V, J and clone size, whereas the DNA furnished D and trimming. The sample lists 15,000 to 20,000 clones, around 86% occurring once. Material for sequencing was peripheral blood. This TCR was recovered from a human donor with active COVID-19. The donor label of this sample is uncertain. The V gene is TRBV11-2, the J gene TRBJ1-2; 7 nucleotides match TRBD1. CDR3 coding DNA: TGTGCCAGCAGCTTGACAGGGTATGGCTACACCTTC. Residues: CASSLTGYGYTF. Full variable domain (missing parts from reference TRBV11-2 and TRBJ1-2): EAGVAQSPRYKIIEKRQSVAFWCNPISGHATLYWYQQILGQGPKLLIQFQNNGVVDDSQLPKDRFSAERLKGVDSTLKIQPAKLEDSAVYLCASSLTGYGYTFGSGTRLTVV.